This T cell receptor beta chain was captured by sequencing in a study of T cell responses to AZD1222 COVID-19 vaccine. Concerning this clone: Its antigen is not known.

The data were produced by immunoSEQ multiplex PCR, yet TCRdb's version contains in-frame clones alone and is incomplete. The sample contains roughly 50,000 clones, roughly 87% of which appear only once. Trimming shortened V by 1 base and J by 0 bases, and 20 bases separated the two germline ends. The CDR3 runs 19 residues. Germline V gene sequence: CDR1 SGHRS, CDR2 YFSETQ. Study-wide points: Dominant CD4 TCR responses targeted spike regions 160-218 and 743-854. Repertoires in all cases were sampled only once the peak T cell response had passed. Two doses of AZD1222 preceded a rise in Spike-specific TCR breadth and depth. Possibly, clonal diversity was underestimated; donors were largely white British and included more females.

The material was peripheral blood, obtained on day 0 of AZD1222 vaccination. The J gene is TRBJ1-5, the V gene TRBV5-1, with a possible D match to TRBD1 (5 bases). The TCR originated in an adult in good health. CDR3 sequence: CASSLFPGGARYSNQPQHF. The CDR3 coding sequence is TGCGCCAGCAGCTTGTTTCCGGGGGGAGCCCGCTATAGCAATCAGCCCCAGCATTTT.